This T cell receptor beta chain came from a study of blood T cell repertoires in COVID-19. On this clone itself: At one boundary the junction diverges from the germline segment, which might be a read error.

The assay was immunoSEQ multiplex PCR, and TCRdb's table has in-frame clones only and misses some. The sample shows 500,000 to 600,000 clones, 70% to 90% of them seen only once. Source material: peripheral blood. This receptor was taken from a woman in her 50s with COVID-19, enrolled during active disease.

The CDR3 reads CASSLERRVVRSNQPQHF. The CDR3 region has the DNA TGTGCCAGCAGTTTAGAGAGGAGGGTCGTTCGTAGCAATCAGCCCCAGCATTTT. This rearrangement joins TRBV7-8 to TRBJ1-5; D remains unclear. CDR3 length: 18 residues. Per the germline V gene, CDR1 is SGHVS and CDR2 is FQNEAQ. Combining the CDR3 with reference TRBV7-8 and TRBJ1-5 gives the whole variable domain GAGVSQSPRYKVAKRGQDVALRCDPISGHVSLFWYQQALGQGPEFLTYFQNEAQLDKSGLPSDRFFAERPEGSVSTLKIQRTQQEDSAVYLCASSLERRVVRSNQPQHFGDGTRLSIL.